The 16 T cell receptor beta chains in this list originate from one sample, sequenced in a study of shared clonotypes between healthy human individuals. CD8 cells classed as naive were CD45RO-negative and positively selected for CCR7, excluding terminally differentiated effector memory CD45RA+ cells. Only in-frame clones appear in the TCRdb table, and some are missing; sequencing was by immunoSEQ multiplex PCR. The sample comprises 660,000 or so clones, about 96% of which are singletons, and about 0.12% rests with the top ten. Sequenced input: naive CD8+ T cells sorted from blood. The receptor source for this set is a woman aged 25 to 39 in good health.

The chain carries TRBV10-3 and TRBJ1-5; D not certain. The V gene lost 0 bases and the J gene lost 3 bases, with 9 bases spanning the gap. In germline, CDR1 is ENHRY, CDR2 SYGVKD. This CDR3 contains 15 residues. CDR3 protein: CAISESIQNNQPQHF. The CDR3 DNA follows: TGTGCCATCAGTGAGTCGATACAGAACAATCAGCCCCAGCATTTT.

The DNA for the CDR3 is TGTGCCAGCAGTTTTCCGGACAGGAACAACTATGGCTACACCTTC. It codes for CASSFPDRNNYGYTF. J is TRBJ1-2 and V is TRBV27, with 7 bases fitting TRBD1. The CDR3 contains 15 residues. CDR1 MNHEY and CDR2 SMNVEV come from the germline V gene (reference sequence). J lost 2 bases, V lost 3 bases, and 6 bases had no gene match.

This chain's CDR3 is CASSPGQGAYEQYF. CDR3 bases: TGTGCCAGCAGCCCAGGACAGGGGGCGTACGAGCAGTACTTC. The V call is TRBV7-7, the J call TRBJ2-7; 11 bases agree with TRBD1. Unmatched junction bases numbered 4, after V lost 5 bases and J lost 4 bases. CDR1 SSHAT and CDR2 FNYEAQ come from the germline V gene (reference sequence). This CDR3 is 14 amino acids long.

This rearrangement joins TRBV19 to TRBJ2-2; 7 nucleotides line up with TRBD2. The CDR3 consists of 16 residues. Germline V CDR1 and CDR2: LNHDA, SQIVND (reference sequence). Trimming cost V 3 bases and J 7 bases; bases outside gene matches: 11. CDR3 coding DNA: TGTGCCAGTAGTATCTCCCCGGGACTAAGCGGCGGGGAGCTGTTTTTT. This translates into CASSISPGLSGGELFF.

The rearrangement uses TRBV28 and TRBJ1-5; D unresolved. V shed 4 bases and J shed 4 bases, with 20 bases lying between them. Germline CDR1 reads MDHEN; CDR2 reads SYDVKM. The CDR3 spans 17 residues. CDR3 residues: CASSSLRRDGGNQPQHF. CDR3 coding DNA: TGTGCCAGCAGTTCCTTACGGAGAGACGGAGGAAATCAGCCCCAGCATTTT. The full variable domain, completed using reference TRBV28 and TRBJ1-5, is DVKVTQSSRYLVKRTGEKVFLECVQDMDHENMFWYRQDPGLGLRLIYFSYDVKMKEKGDIPEGYSVSREKKERFSLILESASTNQTSMYLCASSSLRRDGGNQPQHFGDGTRLSIL.

The chain links TRBV5-5 to TRBJ2-7, with D possibly TRBD1 on 5 matching bases. The V gene's germline CDR1 is SGHKS and CDR2 YYEKEE (reference sequence). This CDR3 contains 15 residues. V was shortened by 4 bases and J by 2 bases, with 16 bases between the two germline ends. Here the CDR3 DNA reads TGTGCCAGCAGCCCCCGCTGGGGCCCAACCTACGAGCAGTACTTC. It codes for CASSPRWGPTYEQYF.

CDR3 amino acids: CASTNSGNTIYF. The CDR3 DNA is TGTGCCAGCACCAACTCTGGAAACACCATATATTTT. The chain recombines TRBV7-9 with TRBJ1-3; no firm D call. The CDR3 is 12 amino acids. Germline loops: CDR1 SEHNR, CDR2 FQNEAQ (reference sequence). V lost 7 bases and J lost 0, with 4 bases in between.

This clone occurred a few times. A much larger clone sits a single nucleotide away, making a read error possible. This same CDR3 is encoded by further DNA sequences in the sample. CDR3 bases: TGTGCCAGCAGCCCCGACTACGAGCAGTACTTC. Translation: CASSPDYEQYF. The chain has TRBV7-9 and TRBJ2-7; D is ambiguous. Trimming cost V 5 bases and J 3 bases, with 5 bases left between them. CDR1 is SEHNR, CDR2 FQNEAQ, per germline (reference sequence). This CDR3 is 11 amino acids long.

This CDR3 reads CASGLYRDNSYEQYF. CDR3 bases: TGTGCCAGCGGACTGTACCGGGACAACTCCTACGAGCAGTACTTC. The chain couples TRBV5-6 to TRBJ2-5, with a weak D call TRBD1 (6 bases). Near its end, the DNA agrees better with TRBJ2-7, so the J call may be wrong. The CDR3 length is 15 residues. Germline V gene sequence: CDR1 SGHDT, CDR2 YYEEEE.

This chain uses TRBV6-1 with TRBJ2-2, with 9 positions matching TRBD2. The CDR3 covers 16 residues. J gave up 5 bases and V 2 bases, and 6 bases lay outside the gene matches. The V gene's germline CDR1 is MNHNS and CDR2 SASEGT. This CDR3 reads CASSEFGSGGTGELFF. As DNA, the CDR3 is TGTGCCAGCAGTGAATTCGGTAGCGGGGGAACCGGGGAGCTGTTTTTT.

CDR3: CASNLGGGARETQYF. CDR3 in DNA: TGTGCCAGCAACCTTGGAGGGGGCGCCCGGGAGACCCAGTACTTC. This sequence joins TRBV7-8 and TRBJ2-5, with D possibly TRBD1 on 7 matching bases. V lost 7 bases to trimming and J lost 5 bases, with 20 bases between them. Germline CDR1 reads SGHVS; CDR2 reads FQNEAQ. The CDR3 covers 15 residues.

This chain connects TRBV19 to TRBJ2-3; 9 positions match TRBD2. CDR3 length: 16 residues. Per germline, CDR1 LNHDA and CDR2 SQIVND (reference sequence). J gave up 0 bases and V 6 bases, and 7 bases lay outside the gene matches. For the CDR3, the DNA is TGTGCCAGTAGACCCCTAGCGGGATATAGCACAGATACGCAGTATTTT. It yields the protein CASRPLAGYSTDTQYF.

The chain combines TRBV5-5 with TRBJ2-1; no definite D call. CDR1 is SGHKS, CDR2 YYEKEE, per germline (reference sequence). This CDR3 comprises 13 residues. Trimming pared 1 base from V and 5 bases from J, leaving 7 bases between. The chain's CDR3 is CASSLWGNNEQFF. For the CDR3, the DNA is TGTGCCAGCAGCTTGTGGGGAAACAATGAGCAGTTCTTC. Full variable domain (outside the CDR3, taken from reference TRBV5-5 and TRBJ2-1): DAGVTQSPTHLIKTRGQQVTLRCSPISGHKSVSWYQQVLGQGPQFIFQYYEKEERGRGNFPDRFSARQFPNYSSELNVNALLLGDSALYLCASSLWGNNEQFFGPGTRLTVL.

The chain links TRBV5-8 to TRBJ2-7; TRBD1 matches 11 bases. Germline-derived CDR1 and CDR2 are SGHTS and YDEGEE. V shed 2 bases, J shed 4 bases, and the junction held 2 bases outside the gene matches. The CDR3 is 14 amino acids. Here the CDR3 DNA reads TGTGCCAGCAGCTTTTGGGACAGGGGGTACGAGCAGTACTTC. It translates to CASSFWDRGYEQYF.

V and J are TRBV27 and TRBJ1-2, with 10 bases that match TRBD1. V lost 4 bases to trimming and J lost 8 bases; unmatched junction nucleotides: 4. In germline, CDR1 is MNHEY, CDR2 SMNVEV (reference sequence). The CDR3 loop spans 13 amino acids. The CDR3 reads CASSWDRGRGYTF. CDR3 DNA: TGTGCCAGCAGTTGGGACAGGGGAAGGGGCTACACCTTC.

Here the CDR3 reads CASSPGQGGGYGYTF. CDR3 coding DNA: TGTGCCAGCAGCCCAGGACAGGGGGGCGGCTATGGCTACACCTTC. This sequence joins TRBV7-6 and TRBJ1-2; 10 bases line up with TRBD1. J gave up 4 bases and V 5 bases, and 7 bases lay outside the gene matches. CDR1 and CDR2 (germline): SGHVS, FNYEAQ. The CDR3 runs 15 residues.